This T cell receptor beta chain was found in a study of metastatic and nonmetastatic thyroid tumors. Study summary: Malignant and benign thyroid patients had repertoires compared in peripheral blood and tumor or nodule tissue. Study outcomes and limitations: When malignant thyroid tumors were compared with benign nodules, TCR beta diversity was reportedly significantly higher in the malignant tumors. This held in both blood and tumor samples.

Before thyroid surgery, none of the patients had received any treatment. Trimming took 10 bases from V and 2 from J, leaving 12 bases between them. Germline V lookup: CDR1 MDHEN, CDR2 SYDVKM. CDR3 length: 12 amino acids. TCRdb recomputed clones from the PCR reads via MiXCR. The repertoire holds roughly 13,000 clones, with 25% to 35% as singletons. To note about this clone: Its cognate antigen is unknown.

Sequencing used tumor tissue. The rearrangement uses TRBV28 and TRBJ2-7; TRBD1 or TRBD2 may be the D gene (5 bases each). This TCR was recovered from a female donor with papillary thyroid cancer or a benign thyroid nodule (not recorded which). Some clones in this sample may be carry-over from other donors' samples. The chain's CDR3 is CAIWGSPYEQYF. The CDR3 DNA reads as TGTGCCATCTGGGGGAGCCCCTACGAGCAGTACTTC.